This TCR beta chain came from a study of technical replicates of blood from a handful of donors. Clones were sequenced by immunoSEQ multiplex PCR, and TCRdb holds only the in-frame ones, with some missing. Counted here are tens of thousands of clones, roughly 90% occurring once; the ten biggest clones make up approximately 0.39%. This clone was counted a single time. V dropped 1 base and J dropped 0 bases, with 8 bases sitting between them. CDR3 length: 15 residues. In germline, CDR1 is SGHRS, CDR2 YFSETQ. This chain connects TRBV5-1 to TRBJ1-5; no clear D. The sample consisted of T cells isolated from PBMCs. The sequence was obtained from a human donor in good health. The CDR3 loop reads CASSLNGNSNQPQHF. The DNA for the CDR3 is TGCGCCAGCAGCTTGAACGGGAATAGCAATCAGCCCCAGCATTTT.